Below are 19 T cell receptor beta chains sequenced from a single sample in a study of identical twins. TCRdb independently ran MiXCR on the 5' RACE reads; one entry per CDR3 protein. The sample has about 690,000 distinct CDR3 sequences, 6.1% seen once; the top ten hold 1.5% to 2%. The sequenced material came from naive T cells sorted from blood. Receptors originate from a man aged 18-30 years in good health.

The table lists this clonotype with a few counts. V and J are TRBV13 and TRBJ2-5; tentatively, D is TRBD2 (6 bases). The CDR3 loop spans 17 amino acids. From germline, CDR1 is PRHDT and CDR2 FYEKMQ (reference sequence). Trimming cost V 2 bases and J 0 bases, with 16 bases left between them. The CDR3 region has the DNA TGTGCCAGCAGCTTAATAGGGCGGAGGGAGAACCAAGAGACCCAGTACTTC. Its translation is CASSLIGRRENQETQYF.

This clonotype was found many times. The chain couples TRBV29-1 to TRBJ2-6; D unresolved. Germline values: CDR1 SQVTM, CDR2 ANQGSEA. The CDR3 extends over 18 amino acids. Between the trimmed V and J ends, which lost 6 bases and 0 bases, there was a span of 21 bases. The CDR3 bases are TGCAGCGTCGAAAGGGTGGCAGGAGCTAGCTCTGGGGCCAACGTCCTGACTTTC. Its protein is CSVERVAGASSGANVLTF.

This sequence joins TRBV20-1 and TRBJ1-2; 8 nucleotides align to TRBD1. V gave up 4 bases and J gave up 5 bases; unmatched junction bases: 3. The V gene's germline CDR1 is DFQATT and CDR2 SNEGSKA (reference sequence). The CDR3 has 12 amino acids. The CDR3 region is CSATGGEYGYTF. CDR3 nucleotide sequence: TGCAGTGCTACAGGGGGCGAGTATGGCTACACCTTC.

The genes are TRBV27 and TRBJ2-3, with D tentatively TRBD1 (5 bases). With 2 bases removed from V and 4 bases from J, the gap between germline ends came to 13 bases. Germline CDR1 and CDR2: MNHEY and SMNVEV (reference sequence). This CDR3 contains 15 residues. CDR3: CASSLKQGRADTQYF. The CDR3 bases are TGTGCCAGCAGTTTAAAGCAGGGTCGGGCAGATACGCAGTATTTT.

This clonotype was recorded many times. The chain has TRBV12-3 or TRBV12-4 and TRBJ2-5, with D possibly called TRBD1 or TRBD2 (6 bases each). Trimming removed 5 bases from V and 4 bases from J, with 14 bases in between. This CDR3 is 14 amino acids long. This CDR3 reads CASSPPPGAETQYF. The CDR3 DNA reads TGTGCCAGCAGTCCCCCGCCGGGGGCAGAGACCCAGTACTTC.

The chain combines TRBV15 with TRBJ2-2, with D perhaps given as TRBD1 or TRBD2 (5 bases each). Germline loops: CDR1 LNHNV, CDR2 YYDKDF (reference sequence). The germline V and J ends were trimmed by 3 bases and 2 bases, with 13 bases remaining between them. CDR3 length: 16 residues. The CDR3 DNA sequence: TGTGCCACCAGCAGGGGGGACGGAGGCAACACCGGGGAGCTGTTTTTT. It codes for CATSRGDGGNTGELFF.

In its sample, this clonotype was seen many times. The chain recombines TRBV24-1 with TRBJ2-1; 8 bases line up with TRBD1. The ends lost 5 bases at V and 5 bases at J; junction bases unmatched: 7. The CDR3 covers 15 residues. Looked up from germline, CDR1 is KGHDR and CDR2 is SFDVKD. The CDR3 loop reads CATSGGGQGDNEQFF. CDR3 DNA sequence: TGTGCCACCAGTGGTGGCGGACAGGGCGACAATGAGCAGTTCTTC.

The gene calls are TRBV30 and TRBJ1-1, with 8 bases aligning to TRBD1. CDR1 and CDR2 from the germline V gene are GTSNPN and SVGIG (reference sequence). The CDR3 sequence is 12 residues long. V was clipped by 3 bases and J by 7 bases; unmatched bases: 4. Written as DNA, the CDR3 is TGTGCCTGGAGCCCAGGGGGCTTTGAAGCTTTCTTT. As protein: CAWSPGGFEAFF.

This clonotype was counted many times. The rearrangement joins TRBV28 to TRBJ2-1, with TRBD2 matching 8 bases. Trimming removed 7 bases from V and 1 base from J; junction bases left unmatched: 9. The CDR3 runs to 16 residues. Germline V gene sequence: CDR1 MDHEN, CDR2 SYDVKM. CDR3: CASNTPGGRSYNEQFF. CDR3 bases: TGTGCCAGCAACACACCGGGCGGGAGGTCCTACAATGAGCAGTTCTTC. Complete variable domain (other parts from reference TRBV28 and TRBJ2-1): DVKVTQSSRYLVKRTGEKVFLECVQDMDHENMFWYRQDPGLGLRLIYFSYDVKMKEKGDIPEGYSVSREKKERFSLILESASTNQTSMYLCASNTPGGRSYNEQFFGPGTRLTVL.

This clonotype was observed many times. The chain combines TRBV4-1 with TRBJ2-5; D perhaps matches TRBD2 (5 bases). Germline CDR1 and CDR2: MGHRA and YSYEKL. Deletions cut 3 bases from V and 3 bases from J, with 17 bases between. The CDR3 consists of 16 residues. The CDR3 loop reads CASSHAPGLAEETQYF. The CDR3 DNA follows: TGCGCCAGCAGCCACGCCCCCGGACTTGCTGAAGAGACCCAGTACTTC.

In its sample, this clonotype was seen a few times. The chain recombines TRBV30 with TRBJ2-7, with a weak D call TRBD2 (6 bases). The CDR3 is 12 residues long. Germline V CDR1 and CDR2: GTSNPN, SVGIG (reference sequence). V was cut by 2 bases and J by 7 bases, with 12 bases left in between. In nucleotides, the CDR3 is TGTGCCTGGAGTCCAGATGGGGGGGAGCAGTACTTC. Protein product: CAWSPDGGEQYF.

This clonotype was seen many times. The chain recombines TRBV20-1 with TRBJ2-3; no clear D gene. The ends were cut back, 6 bases at V and 4 bases at J, with 8 bases in the middle. Germline lookup yields CDR1 DFQATT and CDR2 SNEGSKA (reference sequence). The CDR3 length is 11 residues. The CDR3: CSAGSPDTQYF. CDR3 nucleotides: TGCAGTGCGGGCAGCCCAGATACGCAGTATTTT.

Many counts were recorded for this clonotype. The V gene is TRBV12-3 or TRBV12-4, the J gene TRBJ2-2, with D uncertain. The CDR3 has 14 amino acids. Trimming stripped 5 bases from V and 6 bases from J, with 13 bases between. The CDR3 is CASSPQVTSGELFF. DNA of the CDR3: TGTGCCAGCAGTCCCCAAGTGACCTCCGGGGAGCTGTTTTTT.

This clonotype was seen only a few times. The chain recombines TRBV30 with TRBJ2-2, with TRBD1 matching 9 bases. The CDR3 consists of 15 residues. Germline V gives CDR1 GTSNPN, CDR2 SVGIG (reference sequence). V gave up 3 bases and J gave up 4 bases; unmatched junction bases: 6. Here the CDR3 reads CAWRREDRGTGELFF. In DNA form, the CDR3 reads TGTGCCTGGAGGAGGGAGGACAGGGGCACCGGGGAGCTGTTTTTT.

This clonotype has more than one count but fewer than ten. V is TRBV6-2 or TRBV6-3 and J is TRBJ2-5; 11 positions agree with TRBD2. Germline loops: CDR1 MNHEY, CDR2 SVGEGT. The CDR3 loop spans 16 amino acids. V trimming: 0 bases; J trimming: 5 bases; junction bases outside the gene matches: 5. Written as DNA, the CDR3 is TGTGCCAGCAGTTACTCTAGCGGGAGGGCCCGGGAGACCCAGTACTTC. Protein sequence: CASSYSSGRARETQYF.

CDR3 DNA: TGTGCCAGCTTACAGGGGGTTAATGAGCAGTTCTTC. As protein: CASLQGVNEQFF. The rearrangement joins TRBV7-9 to TRBJ2-1; the match to TRBD1 covers 8 bases. This CDR3 is 12 amino acids long. Germline assignment: CDR1 SEHNR and CDR2 FQNEAQ (reference sequence). V lost 8 bases to trimming and J lost 7 bases; unmatched junction nucleotides: 4.

V usage is TRBV20-1 and J usage is TRBJ2-7; D unresolved. The CDR3 totals 12 residues. Germline V CDR1 and CDR2: DFQATT, SNEGSKA (reference sequence). The CDR3 protein is CSAVDSLGNSVV. The CDR3 DNA is TGCAGTGCTGTTGACTCTCTTGGGAACTCGGTTGTC.

The V call is TRBV10-3, the J call TRBJ1-6; D is uncertain. V dropped 5 bases and J dropped 8 bases, with 10 bases sitting between them. The germline V gene encodes CDR1 ENHRY and CDR2 SYGVKD. CDR3 length: 13 residues. In nucleotides, the CDR3 is TGTGCCATCAGTCAGAATATGGATTCACCCCTCCACTTT. This gives the protein CAISQNMDSPLHF.

Many counts were recorded for this clonotype. V is TRBV12-3 or TRBV12-4 and J is TRBJ2-4, with D perhaps TRBD1 or TRBD2 (5 bases each). Trimming left V 4 bases short and J 5 bases short, with 27 bases between. CDR3 length: 19 residues. The DNA for the CDR3 is TGTGCCAGCAGTTCCCCCGGGACCGCAGAAAACCTACCCCAAAACATTCAGTACTTC. This codes for CASSSPGTAENLPQNIQYF.